This is a list of T cell receptor beta chains from one sample in a study of blood T cell repertoires in COVID-19. Data came from immunoSEQ multiplex PCR; TCRdb stores just in-frame clones and leaves some out. The top ten clones hold under 4% of a sample with a few hundred thousand clones, around nine tenths of them seen once. Sequencing was performed on peripheral blood. The source is a man between 18 and 35 years old with active or convalescent COVID-19. The CDR3 runs from the conserved cysteine through the conserved F or W. Fields, in order: V gene, clone size, J gene, CDR3 protein. Expanded clones get a size class; other rows say once, few or many, or leave the size out.

V gene: TRBV7-8
clone size: NA
J gene: TRBJ1-6
CDR3 protein: CASSPRGALSSYNSPLHF

V gene: TRBV20-1
clone size: NA
J gene: TRBJ1-4
CDR3 protein: CSASPRTGNEKLFF

V gene: TRBV6-2/TRBV6-3
clone size: NA
J gene: TRBJ1-5
CDR3 protein: CASSQGNQPQHF

V gene: TRBV18
clone size: NA
J gene: TRBJ2-7
CDR3 protein: CASSPARQGFEQYF

V gene: TRBV28
clone size: NA
J gene: TRBJ1-2
CDR3 protein: CASSRQGNNYGYTF

V gene: TRBV19
clone size: NA
J gene: TRBJ1-2
CDR3 protein: CASSTGQGVYNYGYTF

V gene: TRBV24-1
clone size: NA
J gene: TRBJ2-7
CDR3 protein: CATSGPPGDTYEQYF

V gene: TRBV11-2
clone size: NA
J gene: TRBJ2-3
CDR3 protein: CASSASGGTDTQYF

V gene: TRBV6-6
clone size: NA
J gene: TRBJ1-1
CDR3 protein: CASSYSIREAFF

V gene: TRBV6-2/TRBV6-3
clone size: NA
J gene: TRBJ2-7
CDR3 protein: CASSYTSGSSYEQYF

V gene: TRBV29-1
clone size: few
J gene: TRBJ1-4
CDR3 protein: CSVVDGRNEKLFF

V gene: TRBV28
clone size: NA
J gene: TRBJ2-3
CDR3 protein: CASSAGQGMSTDTQYF

V gene: TRBV5-4
clone size: NA
J gene: TRBJ2-6
CDR3 protein: CASSLGGRVSSGANVLTF

V gene: TRBV19
clone size: NA
J gene: TRBJ1-1
CDR3 protein: CASSMAGQGVTEAFF

V gene: TRBV29-1
clone size: NA
J gene: TRBJ2-2
CDR3 protein: CSVRSNTGELFF

V gene: TRBV7-2
clone size: once
J gene: TRBJ2-3
CDR3 protein: CASSLFSGRGGDTQYF

V gene: TRBV27
clone size: NA
J gene: TRBJ2-3
CDR3 protein: CASRTVTTDTQYF

V gene: TRBV5-6
clone size: NA
J gene: TRBJ2-1
CDR3 protein: CASSLSSLPYNEQFF

V gene: TRBV28
clone size: NA
J gene: TRBJ2-7
CDR3 protein: CASSGTGGVYEQYF

V gene: TRBV27
clone size: NA
J gene: TRBJ2-3
CDR3 protein: CASSPTSTDTQYF

V gene: TRBV19
clone size: NA
J gene: TRBJ1-2
CDR3 protein: CASSSTGIGSIYGYTF

V gene: TRBV11-1
clone size: NA
J gene: TRBJ2-3
CDR3 protein: CASSHLGDTQYF